Sequencing of this TCR beta chain was carried out in a study of identical twins. Germline CDR1 SGHAT, CDR2 FQNNGV. V shed 5 bases, J shed 6 bases, and the junction held 17 bases outside the gene matches. This CDR3 region has 18 residues. The cDNA had a unique molecular identifier and a template-switch universal primer site. TCRdb ran MiXCR on the 5' RACE reads and lists one entry per CDR3 protein. The table records approximately 500,000 distinct CDR3 sequences, approximately 24% of them present only once. The same specimen was also included in a second study, on T cells expressing NK-cell markers.

The TCR sequence derives from a woman younger than 35 in good health. This chain connects TRBV11-2 to TRBJ2-7, with 12 nucleotides matching TRBD2. Sequenced: CD4+ T cells sorted from blood. The CDR3, as DNA: TGTGCCAGCAGCGCTCCGGGACTAGCGGGTGCCAGCCGGGGCGAGCAGTACTTC. Protein: CASSAPGLAGASRGEQYF.